This T cell receptor beta chain originates from a study of high-grade serous ovarian cancer treatment subgroups. Study as a whole: Mean per sample: approximately 14,000 reads, just under 7,500 unique TCR beta rearrangements. Study outcomes and limitations: Repertoire analysis covered CDR3 alone, not CDR1 or CDR2. Repertoire similarity ranged about 0.11 to 0.8 between tumors of one patient. Clonal relatedness tracked neoantigen level, and by trend copy number and mutation load.

Details on this clone: The target antigen is unknown. This may be a read error, as it is one base from a much larger clone.

Tumor tissue was taken before any definitive surgery or chemotherapy was given. Profiled with immunoSEQ multiplex PCR; TCRdb holds only in-frame clones, not every one. Of around 3,400 clones in the sample, over 65% were seen once. Germline lookup yields CDR1 SGHVS and CDR2 FQNEAQ. The CDR3 has 11 residues. This TCR was sampled from a human donor with high-grade serous ovarian cancer. Specimen: tumor tissue. The chain couples TRBV7-8 to TRBJ2-7; 8 positions match TRBD2. CDR3 region: CASSRGGEQYF. The CDR3 nucleotides are TGCGCCAGCAGCCGGGGGGGCGAGCAGTACTTC.